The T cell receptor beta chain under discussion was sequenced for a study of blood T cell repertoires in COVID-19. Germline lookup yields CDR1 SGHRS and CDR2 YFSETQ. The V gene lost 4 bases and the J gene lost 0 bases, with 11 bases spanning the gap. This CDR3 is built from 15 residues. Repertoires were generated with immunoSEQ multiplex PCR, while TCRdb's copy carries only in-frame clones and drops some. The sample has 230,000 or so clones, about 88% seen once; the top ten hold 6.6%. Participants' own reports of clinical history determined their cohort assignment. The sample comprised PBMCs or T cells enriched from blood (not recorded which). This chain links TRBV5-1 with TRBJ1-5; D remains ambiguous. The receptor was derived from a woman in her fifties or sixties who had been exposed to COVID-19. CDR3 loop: CASSPDGNSNQPQHF. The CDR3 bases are TGCGCCAGCAGCCCCGACGGGAATAGCAATCAGCCCCAGCATTTT.